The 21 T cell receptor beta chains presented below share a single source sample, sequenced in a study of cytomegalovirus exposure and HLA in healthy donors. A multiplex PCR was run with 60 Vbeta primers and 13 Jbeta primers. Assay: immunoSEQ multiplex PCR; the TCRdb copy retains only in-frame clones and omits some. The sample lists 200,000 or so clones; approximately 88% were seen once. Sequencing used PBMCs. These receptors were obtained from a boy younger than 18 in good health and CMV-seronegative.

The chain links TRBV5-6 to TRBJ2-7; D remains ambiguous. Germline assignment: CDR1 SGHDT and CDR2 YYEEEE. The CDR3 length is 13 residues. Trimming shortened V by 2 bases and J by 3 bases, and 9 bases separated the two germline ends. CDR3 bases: TGTGCCAGCAGCTTCGGGTCAATCTACGAGCAGTACTTC. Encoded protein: CASSFGSIYEQYF.

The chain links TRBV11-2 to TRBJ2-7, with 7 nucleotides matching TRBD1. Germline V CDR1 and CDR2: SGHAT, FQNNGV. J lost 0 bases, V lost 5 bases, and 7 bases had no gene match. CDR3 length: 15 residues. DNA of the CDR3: TGTGCCAGCAGCATCAGGGGGTTTGGCTCCTACGAGCAGTACTTC. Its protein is CASSIRGFGSYEQYF.

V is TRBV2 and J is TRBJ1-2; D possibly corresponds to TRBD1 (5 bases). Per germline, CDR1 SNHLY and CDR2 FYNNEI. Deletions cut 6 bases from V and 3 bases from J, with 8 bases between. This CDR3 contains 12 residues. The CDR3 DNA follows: TGTGCCAGCAGGGGGCACTACTATGGCTACACCTTC. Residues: CASRGHYYGYTF. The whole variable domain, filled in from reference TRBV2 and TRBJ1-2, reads EPEVTQTPSHQVTQMGQEVILRCVPISNHLYFYWYRQILGQKVEFLVSFYNNEISEKSEIFDDQFSVERPDGSNFTLKIRSTKLEDSAMYFCASRGHYYGYTFGSGTRLTVV.

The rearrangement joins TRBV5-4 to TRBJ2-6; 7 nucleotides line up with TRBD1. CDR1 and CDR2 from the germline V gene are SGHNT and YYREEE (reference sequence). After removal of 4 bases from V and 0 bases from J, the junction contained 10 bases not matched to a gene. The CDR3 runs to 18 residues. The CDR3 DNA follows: TGTGCCAGCAGCAGAACAGGGGAGAGGGGCTCTGGGGCCAACGTCCTGACTTTC. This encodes CASSRTGERGSGANVLTF.

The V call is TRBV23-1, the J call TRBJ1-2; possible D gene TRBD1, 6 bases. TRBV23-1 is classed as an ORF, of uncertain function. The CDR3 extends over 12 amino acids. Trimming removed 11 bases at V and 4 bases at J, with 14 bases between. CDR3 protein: CAGAGVVYGYTF. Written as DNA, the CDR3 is TGCGCCGGGGCAGGGGTTGTCTATGGCTACACCTTC.

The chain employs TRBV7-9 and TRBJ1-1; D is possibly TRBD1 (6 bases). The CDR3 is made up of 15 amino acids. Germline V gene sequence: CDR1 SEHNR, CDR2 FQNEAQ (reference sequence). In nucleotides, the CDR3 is TGTGCTTCCAGCTTCGGATTCGGACAGCACACTGAAGCTTTCTTT. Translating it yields CASSFGFGQHTEAFF. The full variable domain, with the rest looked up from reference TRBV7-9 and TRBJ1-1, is DTGVSQNPRHKITKRGQNVTFRCDPISEHNRLYWYRQTLGQGPEFLTYFQNEAQLEKSRLLSDRFSAERPKGSFSTLEIQRTEQGDSAMYLCASSFGFGQHTEAFFGQGTRLTVV.

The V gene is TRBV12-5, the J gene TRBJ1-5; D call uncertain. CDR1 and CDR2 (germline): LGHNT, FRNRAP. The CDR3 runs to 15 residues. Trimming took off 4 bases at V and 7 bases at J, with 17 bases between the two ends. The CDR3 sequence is CASGWSGEGGQPQHF. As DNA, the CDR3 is TGTGCTAGTGGTTGGAGTGGGGAGGGCGGGCAGCCCCAGCATTTT.

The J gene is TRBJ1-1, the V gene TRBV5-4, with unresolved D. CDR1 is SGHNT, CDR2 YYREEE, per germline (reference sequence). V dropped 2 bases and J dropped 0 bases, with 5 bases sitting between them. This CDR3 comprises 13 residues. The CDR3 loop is CASSFEMNTEAFF. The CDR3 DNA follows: TGTGCCAGCAGCTTTGAGATGAACACTGAAGCTTTCTTT.

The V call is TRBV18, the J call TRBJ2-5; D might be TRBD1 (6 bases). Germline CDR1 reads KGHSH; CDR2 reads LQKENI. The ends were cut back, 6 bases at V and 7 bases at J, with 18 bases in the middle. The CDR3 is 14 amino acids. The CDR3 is CASSQLRGLVTQYF. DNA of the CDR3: TGTGCCAGCTCTCAACTCAGGGGTTTGGTGACCCAGTACTTC. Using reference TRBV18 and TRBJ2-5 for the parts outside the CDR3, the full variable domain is NAGVMQNPRHLVRRRGQEARLRCSPMKGHSHVYWYRQLPEEGLKFMVYLQKENIIDESGMPKERFSAEFPKEGPSILRIQQVVRGDSAAYFCASSQLRGLVTQYFGPGTRLLVL.

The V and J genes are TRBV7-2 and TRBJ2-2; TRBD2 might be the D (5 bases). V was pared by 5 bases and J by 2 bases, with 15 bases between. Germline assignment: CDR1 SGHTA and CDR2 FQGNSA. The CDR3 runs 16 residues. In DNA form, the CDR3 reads TGTGCCAGCAGCCCAAACATGGGGAGCAACACCGGGGAGCTGTTTTTT. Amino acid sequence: CASSPNMGSNTGELFF. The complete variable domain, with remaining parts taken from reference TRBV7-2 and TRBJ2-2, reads GAGVSQSPSNKVTEKGKDVELRCDPISGHTALYWYRQSLGQGLEFLIYFQGNSAPDKSGLPSDRFSAERTGGSVSTLTIQRTQQEDSAVYLCASSPNMGSNTGELFFGEGSRLTVL.

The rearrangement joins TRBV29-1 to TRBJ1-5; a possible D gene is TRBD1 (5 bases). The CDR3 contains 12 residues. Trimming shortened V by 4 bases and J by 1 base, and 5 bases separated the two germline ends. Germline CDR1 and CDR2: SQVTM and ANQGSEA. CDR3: CSVAGSNQPQHF. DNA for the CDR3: TGCAGCGTTGCAGGGAGCAATCAGCCCCAGCATTTT.

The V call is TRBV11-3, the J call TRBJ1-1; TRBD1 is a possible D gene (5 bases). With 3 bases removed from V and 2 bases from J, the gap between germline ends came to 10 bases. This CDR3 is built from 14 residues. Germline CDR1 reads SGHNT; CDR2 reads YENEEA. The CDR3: CASSFGGTNTEAFF. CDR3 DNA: TGTGCCAGCAGCTTCGGGGGGACTAACACTGAAGCTTTCTTT.

Here the CDR3 DNA reads TGTGCCAGCGGGGACAGGGCATTCTCCTACGAGCAGTACTTC. It translates to CASGDRAFSYEQYF. This chain joins TRBV6-1 and TRBJ2-7; 9 nucleotides match TRBD1. The germline V gene encodes CDR1 MNHNS and CDR2 SASEGT. The CDR3 length is 14 residues. V was clipped by 8 bases and J by 0 bases; unmatched bases: 5.

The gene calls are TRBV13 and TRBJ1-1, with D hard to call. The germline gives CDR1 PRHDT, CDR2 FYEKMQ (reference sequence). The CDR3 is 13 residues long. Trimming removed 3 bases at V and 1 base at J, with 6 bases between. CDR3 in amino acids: CASSLSGNTEAFF. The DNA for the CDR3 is TGTGCCAGCAGCTTGTCAGGGAACACTGAAGCTTTCTTT. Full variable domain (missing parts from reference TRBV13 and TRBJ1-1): AAGVIQSPRHLIKEKRETATLKCYPIPRHDTVYWYQQGPGQDPQFLISFYEKMQSDKGSIPDRFSAQQFSDYHSELNMSSLELGDSALYFCASSLSGNTEAFFGQGTRLTVV.

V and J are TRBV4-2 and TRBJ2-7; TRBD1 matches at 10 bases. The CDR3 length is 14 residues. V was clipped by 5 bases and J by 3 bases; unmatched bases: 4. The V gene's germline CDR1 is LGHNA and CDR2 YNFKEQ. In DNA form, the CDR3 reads TGTGCCAGCAGCAGCCGGGACAGGGGCTACGAGCAGTACTTC. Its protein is CASSSRDRGYEQYF.

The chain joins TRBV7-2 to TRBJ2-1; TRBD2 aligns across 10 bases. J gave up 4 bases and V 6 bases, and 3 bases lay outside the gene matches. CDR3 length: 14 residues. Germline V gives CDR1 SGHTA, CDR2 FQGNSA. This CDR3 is CASRTSGEYNEQFF. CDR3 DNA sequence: TGTGCCAGCAGAACTAGCGGGGAATACAATGAGCAGTTCTTC.

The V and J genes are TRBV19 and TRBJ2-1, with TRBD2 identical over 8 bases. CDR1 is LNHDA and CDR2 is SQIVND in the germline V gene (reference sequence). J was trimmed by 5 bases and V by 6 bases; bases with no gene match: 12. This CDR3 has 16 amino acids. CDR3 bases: TGTGCCAGTAGCCCCCACCTAGCGGGTGGAAACAATGAGCAGTTCTTC. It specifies CASSPHLAGGNNEQFF.

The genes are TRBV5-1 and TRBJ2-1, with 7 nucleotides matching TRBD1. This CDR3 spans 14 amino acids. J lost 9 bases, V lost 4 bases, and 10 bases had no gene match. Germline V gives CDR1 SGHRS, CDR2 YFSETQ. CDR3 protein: CASSPSRGRIEQFF. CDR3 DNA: TGCGCCAGCAGCCCTTCGAGGGGGCGCATTGAGCAGTTCTTC.

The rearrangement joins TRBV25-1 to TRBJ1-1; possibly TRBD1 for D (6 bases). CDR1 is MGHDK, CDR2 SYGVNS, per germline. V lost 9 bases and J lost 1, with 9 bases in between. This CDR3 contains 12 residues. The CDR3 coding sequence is TGTGCCAGGTTACAGGGGAACACTGAAGCTTTCTTT. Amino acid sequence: CARLQGNTEAFF.

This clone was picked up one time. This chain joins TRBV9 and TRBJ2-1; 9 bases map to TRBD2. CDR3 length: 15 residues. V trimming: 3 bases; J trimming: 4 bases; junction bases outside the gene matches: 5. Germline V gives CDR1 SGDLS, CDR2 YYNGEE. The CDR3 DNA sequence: TGTGCCAGCAGCGAATCTAGCGGGGCATACAATGAGCAGTTCTTC. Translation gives CASSESSGAYNEQFF.

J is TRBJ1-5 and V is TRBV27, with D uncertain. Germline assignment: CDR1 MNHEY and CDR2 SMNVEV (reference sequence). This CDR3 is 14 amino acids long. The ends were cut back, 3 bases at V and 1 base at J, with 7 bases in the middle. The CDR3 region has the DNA TGTGCCAGCAGTTTTACGGGGAGCAATCAGCCCCAGCATTTT. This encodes CASSFTGSNQPQHF.